This TCR beta chain was retrieved from a study of blood T cell repertoires in COVID-19. Trimming removed 7 bases at V and 5 bases at J, with 20 bases between. This CDR3 is 15 amino acids long. Germline V gene sequence: CDR1 LNHDA, CDR2 SQIVND (reference sequence). Generated by immunoSEQ multiplex PCR, the TCRdb table keeps only in-frame clones and is missing some. This table holds 190,000 or so clones, around 95% found once. The rearrangement joins TRBV19 to TRBJ1-2; the D is unclear. Sequencing was carried out using peripheral blood. The clonotype was recovered from a man under 40 with COVID-19, enrolled during active disease. CDR3 residues: CASIAAADIFYGYTF. The CDR3 bases are TGTGCCAGTATCGCCGCGGCAGATATATTTTATGGCTACACCTTC. Together with reference TRBV19 and TRBJ1-2, the CDR3 gives the full variable domain: DGGITQSPKYLFRKEGQNVTLSCEQNLNHDAMYWYRQDPGQGLRLIYYSQIVNDFQKGDIAEGYSVSREKKESFPLTVTSAQKNPTAFYLCASIAAADIFYGYTFGSGTRLTVV.